The 6 T cell receptor beta chains below all came from one sample that was sequenced in a study of blood T cell repertoires in COVID-19. Clones were sequenced by immunoSEQ multiplex PCR, and TCRdb holds only the in-frame ones, with some missing. In the table there are a few hundred thousand clones, 89% of which are singletons. The sample was peripheral blood. Source of these receptors: a woman between 35 and 50 years old who had recovered from COVID-19.

This rearrangement joins TRBV2 to TRBJ2-2; 11 bases match TRBD2. J gave up 4 bases and V 4 bases, and 2 bases lay outside the gene matches. This CDR3 has 15 amino acids. Germline V gene lookup returns CDR1 SNHLY and CDR2 FYNNEI. CDR3 sequence reads: CASSGLAGTTGELFF. The CDR3 DNA follows: TGTGCCAGCAGTGGACTAGCGGGAACCACCGGGGAGCTGTTTTTT.

The CDR3 here is CASSPGQGENIQYF. CDR3 nucleotides: TGTGCCAGCTCACCAGGCCAAGGGGAAAACATTCAGTACTTC. The rearrangement uses TRBV18 and TRBJ2-4; possible D gene TRBD1, 5 bases. The germline V and J ends were trimmed by 2 bases and 5 bases, with 10 bases remaining between them. This CDR3 has 14 amino acids. CDR1 KGHSH and CDR2 LQKENI come from the germline V gene.

V gene TRBV7-8 combines with J gene TRBJ2-2; a weak D match, TRBD1 (6 bases). Looked up from germline, CDR1 is SGHVS and CDR2 is FQNEAQ. The CDR3 has 16 amino acids. V was clipped by 5 bases and J by 0 bases, with 13 bases between them. The CDR3 nucleotides are TGTGCCAGCAGCCTACTCCGGACAGCGAACACCGGGGAGCTGTTTTTT. Protein sequence: CASSLLRTANTGELFF. Filled out from reference TRBV7-8 and TRBJ2-2, the complete variable domain reads GAGVSQSPRYKVAKRGQDVALRCDPISGHVSLFWYQQALGQGPEFLTYFQNEAQLDKSGLPSDRFFAERPEGSVSTLKIQRTQQEDSAVYLCASSLLRTANTGELFFGEGSRLTVL.

The gene calls are TRBV4-1 and TRBJ2-7, with TRBD2 matching 10 bases. This CDR3 region has 15 residues. V shed 3 bases, J shed 6 bases, and the junction held 8 bases outside the gene matches. Per the germline V gene, CDR1 is MGHRA and CDR2 is YSYEKL. This CDR3 reads CASSQEAGGPGEQYF. The CDR3 nucleotides are TGCGCCAGCAGCCAGGAAGCGGGAGGGCCGGGCGAGCAGTACTTC.

The chain recombines TRBV9 with TRBJ2-1, with a tentative D call TRBD2 (6 bases). The CDR3 has 15 residues. CDR1 is SGDLS, CDR2 YYNGEE, per germline. V shed 0 bases and J shed 2 bases, with 9 bases lying between them. The DNA for the CDR3 is TGTGCCAGCAGCGTAGGGGGAGGACCCTACAATGAGCAGTTCTTC. It translates to CASSVGGGPYNEQFF. Combining the CDR3 with reference TRBV9 and TRBJ2-1 gives the whole variable domain DSGVTQTPKHLITATGQRVTLRCSPRSGDLSVYWYQQSLDQGLQFLIQYYNGEERAKGNILERFSAQQFPDLHSELNLSSLELGDSALYFCASSVGGGPYNEQFFGPGTRLTVL.

This clone was picked up a small number of times. This chain connects TRBV10-2 to TRBJ1-6; D might be TRBD1 (6 bases). CDR1 WSHSY and CDR2 SAAADI come from the germline V gene. There are 14 residues in the CDR3. V lost 2 bases and J lost 8, with 10 bases in between. CDR3 amino acids: CASSETGMHSPLHF. CDR3 nucleotide sequence: TGCGCCAGCAGTGAGACAGGGATGCATTCACCCCTCCACTTT.